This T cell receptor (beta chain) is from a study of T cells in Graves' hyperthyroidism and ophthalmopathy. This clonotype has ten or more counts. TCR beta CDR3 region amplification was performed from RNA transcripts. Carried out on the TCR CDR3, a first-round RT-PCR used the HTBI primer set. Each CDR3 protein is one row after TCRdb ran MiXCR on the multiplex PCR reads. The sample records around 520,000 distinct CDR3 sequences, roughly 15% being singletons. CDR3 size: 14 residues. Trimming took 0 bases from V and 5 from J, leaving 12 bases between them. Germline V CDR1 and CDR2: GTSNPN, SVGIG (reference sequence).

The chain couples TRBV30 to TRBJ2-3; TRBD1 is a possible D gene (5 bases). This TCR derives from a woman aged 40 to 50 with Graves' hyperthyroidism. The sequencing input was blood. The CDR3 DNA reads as TGTGCCTGGAGTGTACTTCAGGGTAGAGATACGCAGTATTTT. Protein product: CAWSVLQGRDTQYF.